Below, 5 T cell receptor beta chains from the same sample are listed, as sequenced in a study of blood T cell repertoires in COVID-19. Sequencing was performed with immunoSEQ multiplex PCR; in TCRdb, only in-frame clones are kept and a portion is missing. The sample consists of over 90,000 clones, about 90% of them appearing once. The sequencing sample was made of peripheral blood. Receptors were obtained from a human donor in a cohort sampled during active COVID-19.

This chain connects TRBV3-1 (or the pseudogene TRBV3-2) to TRBJ2-1, with 7 bases identical to TRBD2. This CDR3 is 18 amino acids long. V shed 0 bases and J 5 bases; nucleotides not matched to a gene: 13. Per germline, CDR1 LGHDT and CDR2 YNNKEL (reference sequence). The CDR3 is CASSQDYRGEPKNNEQFF. CDR3 nucleotides: TGTGCCAGCAGCCAAGATTACCGGGGGGAGCCTAAAAACAATGAGCAGTTCTTC.

This chain joins TRBV3-1 (or the pseudogene TRBV3-2) and TRBJ2-2, with 9 bases matching TRBD2. J was trimmed by 5 bases and V by 0 bases; bases with no gene match: 4. The CDR3 runs 16 residues. CDR1 is LGHDT and CDR2 is YNNKEL in the germline V gene (reference sequence). The CDR3 DNA is TGTGCCAGCAGCCAAGATTTTCTAGCGGGGACCGGGGAGCTGTTTTTT. Its translation is CASSQDFLAGTGELFF.

This clone was counted only a few times. The rearrangement links TRBV28 to TRBJ1-2; D not certain. V was cut by 4 bases and J by 8 bases, with 14 bases left in between. Germline V gene lookup returns CDR1 MDHEN and CDR2 SYDVKM. The CDR3 runs 13 residues. The chain's CDR3 is CASSSYYIWGYTF. The CDR3 DNA reads TGTGCCAGCAGTTCTTACTATATCTGGGGCTACACCTTC.

The chain recombines TRBV30 with TRBJ1-5; TRBD1 aligns across 8 bases. Germline lookup yields CDR1 GTSNPN and CDR2 SVGIG (reference sequence). After removal of 0 bases from V and 0 bases from J, the junction contained 10 bases not matched to a gene. The CDR3 is 18 amino acids. The CDR3 is CAWSVDWTGKNSNQPQHF. The CDR3 nucleotides read TGTGCCTGGAGTGTCGACTGGACAGGGAAGAATAGCAATCAGCCCCAGCATTTT.

This chain connects TRBV3-1 (or the pseudogene TRBV3-2) to TRBJ2-1; 8 bases match TRBD2. This CDR3 comprises 15 residues. Germline CDR1 reads LGHDT; CDR2 reads YNNKEL (reference sequence). V lost 3 bases, J lost 1 base, and 2 bases stayed unmatched. For the CDR3, the DNA is TGTGCCAGCAGCCACTTAGCGGGGTCCTACAATGAGCAGTTCTTC. Translating it yields CASSHLAGSYNEQFF.